This TCR beta chain was sequenced in a study of long-term antiretroviral therapy in people with HIV. General study results and limits: Information pertaining to ART adherence, viral resistance or therapeutic modifications was not obtained. Post-treatment diversity went higher with ART but stayed below transplant donor controls. HIV repertoires spanned narrower CDR3 length ranges than controls.

The run of the v3.0 immunoSEQ assay was at survey level. The protocol was immunoSEQ multiplex PCR, while the TCRdb copy is restricted to in-frame clones and leaves out a portion. The sample shows tens of thousands of clones, around 94% of them seen only once. As for this clone: Its antigen is unknown.

From germline, CDR1 is LNHDA and CDR2 SQIVND (reference sequence). There are 15 residues in the CDR3. Trimming shortened V by 7 bases and J by 9 bases, and 21 bases separated the two germline ends. This TCR was sampled from a woman in her forties or fifties with HIV. This specimen was unsorted PBMCs, taken 4.1 years after starting antiretroviral therapy. The chain has TRBV19 and TRBJ2-2, with a tentative D call TRBD2 (7 bases). The CDR3 protein is CASTSIGGGARELFF. In DNA, the CDR3 is TGTGCCAGTACCAGTATAGGGGGAGGGGCCCGGGAGCTGTTTTTT.